Given below is one TCR beta chain in context. As yet, its antigen is unknown. The record originates from a study of cytomegalovirus exposure and HLA in healthy donors. With 60 Vbeta and 13 Jbeta primers, the PCR was carried out. Libraries were prepared by immunoSEQ multiplex PCR; TCRdb keeps only in-frame clonotypes and omits some of them. The sample has a few hundred thousand clones; approximately 82% are singletons. J gave up 4 bases and V 5 bases, and 4 bases lay outside the gene matches. From germline, CDR1 is ENHRY and CDR2 SYGVKD. The CDR3 contains 13 residues. Broader study findings: Later work showed greater clonal expansion in HLA-associated TCR beta chains than in equally common others. The study put roughly 160 TCR beta chains on its list as cytomegalovirus-associated. Further analysis was carried out later, and it showed several of the most significant clusters appearing linked to common viral pathogens. Reports indicated that the classifier achieved high specificity and sensitivity in diagnosing cytomegalovirus status.

This rearrangement joins TRBV10-3 to TRBJ2-5, with 7 bases aligning to TRBD2. The TCR sequence derives from a woman aged 55-69 years in good health and CMV-seropositive. Sequenced sample: PBMCs. CDR3 nucleotides: TGTGCCATCAGTCGGGAGGCCGGAGAGACCCAGTACTTC. Its protein is CAISREAGETQYF.